The T cell receptor beta chain under discussion was sequenced for a study of blood T cell repertoires in COVID-19. Study at large: Material from acute and convalescent COVID-19 was sourced from the United States, Italy and Spain.

Sequencing used immunoSEQ multiplex PCR; TCRdb keeps in-frame clones, though not all of them. The sample carries approximately 180,000 clones, more than 75% recorded once. The V gene's germline CDR1 is MNHEY and CDR2 SVGAGI. The V and J ends lost 6 bases and 2 bases respectively, with 12 bases between them. This CDR3 region has 14 residues. The sequence derives from a human donor in a cohort sampled during active COVID-19. The chain has TRBV6-5 and TRBJ2-3, with a weak D call TRBD2 (7 bases). What was sequenced was peripheral blood. The CDR3 reads CASSHGGPTDTQYF. DNA for the CDR3: TGTGCCAGCAGCCACGGGGGGCCCACAGATACGCAGTATTTT.